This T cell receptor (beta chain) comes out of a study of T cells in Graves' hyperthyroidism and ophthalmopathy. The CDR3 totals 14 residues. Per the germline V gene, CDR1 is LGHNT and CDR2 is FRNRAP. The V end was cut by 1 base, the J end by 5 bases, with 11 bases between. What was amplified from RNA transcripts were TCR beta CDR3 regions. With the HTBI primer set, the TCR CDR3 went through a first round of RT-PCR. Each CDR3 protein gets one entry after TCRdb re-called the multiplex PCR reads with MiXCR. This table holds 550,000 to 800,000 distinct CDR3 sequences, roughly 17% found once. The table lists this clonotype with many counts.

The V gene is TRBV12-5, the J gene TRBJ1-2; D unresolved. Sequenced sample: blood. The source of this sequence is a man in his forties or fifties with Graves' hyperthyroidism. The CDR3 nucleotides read TGTGCTAGTGGTTTGGCAGAGGCAGTTTATGGCTACACCTTC. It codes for CASGLAEAVYGYTF.